This T cell receptor (beta chain) was sequenced in a study of blood T cell repertoires in COVID-19. Study-level information: Sources were T cells, B-cell-depleted T cells, or PBMCs; the material itself was cDNA or gDNA.

Participants were aged about 18 to 90 years, lived in over 20 US areas, and enrolled virtually. Before being deemed recovered, Cohort 3 donors had two negative PCRs, clearance, or symptom resolution. The method was immunoSEQ multiplex PCR; TCRdb's version includes in-frame clones alone and lacks a portion of them. The sample holds about 170,000 clones; roughly 84% are singletons and the top ten take 6% to 7.5%. This CDR3 contains 15 residues. Trimming at V came to 3 bases and at J to 3 bases, leaving 5 bases not matched to a gene. Germline V gene data show CDR1 as SGHTA and CDR2 as FQGNSA. The sequence came from a woman aged 50 to 60 who had recovered from COVID-19. The chain is built from TRBV7-2 and TRBJ2-1, with 7 nucleotides matching TRBD2. Sequencing used PBMCs or T cells enriched from blood (not recorded which). The CDR3 sequence: CASSFTGLNYNEQFF. The CDR3 DNA follows: TGTGCCAGCAGCTTCACGGGACTAAACTACAATGAGCAGTTCTTC.